This TCR beta chain stems from a study of graft-versus-host responses after intestinal transplantation. Study information: Anti-thymocyte globulin induction preceded about three years of tacrolimus and steroid maintenance in all recipients.

This CDR3 spans 14 amino acids. Germline CDR1 is MNHGY and CDR2 is SVAAGI. Trimming removed 3 bases at V and 2 bases at J, with 10 bases between. Around 200,000 CFSE-labeled responder cells were plated with around 200,000 irradiated, violet-dye-labeled stimulator cells. Whole-study results and caveats: Allograft clonal ratios (graft-versus-host to host-versus-graft) were high in patients who had graft-donor T cell macrochimerism.

This clone was picked up a small number of times. Here immunoSEQ multiplex PCR was the method, and the copy in TCRdb shows in-frame clones only, minus some. The sample consists of approximately 15,000 clones, under 45% of them appearing once. This chain uses TRBV6-9 with TRBJ2-5, with D possibly called TRBD1 or TRBD2 (5 bases each). The TCR originated in a human patient who received an intestinal transplant. The source material was alloreactive CD8+ T cells from a mixed lymphocyte reaction culture, sampled before intestinal transplant. Indicated subset: CFSE-low proliferating T cells sorted from roughly 6-day pre-transplant mixed lymphocyte reaction (GvH or HvG direction). The CDR3 DNA reads TGTGCCAGCAGTTACTTGGGGGTTCAAGAGACCCAGTACTTC. It specifies CASSYLGVQETQYF.